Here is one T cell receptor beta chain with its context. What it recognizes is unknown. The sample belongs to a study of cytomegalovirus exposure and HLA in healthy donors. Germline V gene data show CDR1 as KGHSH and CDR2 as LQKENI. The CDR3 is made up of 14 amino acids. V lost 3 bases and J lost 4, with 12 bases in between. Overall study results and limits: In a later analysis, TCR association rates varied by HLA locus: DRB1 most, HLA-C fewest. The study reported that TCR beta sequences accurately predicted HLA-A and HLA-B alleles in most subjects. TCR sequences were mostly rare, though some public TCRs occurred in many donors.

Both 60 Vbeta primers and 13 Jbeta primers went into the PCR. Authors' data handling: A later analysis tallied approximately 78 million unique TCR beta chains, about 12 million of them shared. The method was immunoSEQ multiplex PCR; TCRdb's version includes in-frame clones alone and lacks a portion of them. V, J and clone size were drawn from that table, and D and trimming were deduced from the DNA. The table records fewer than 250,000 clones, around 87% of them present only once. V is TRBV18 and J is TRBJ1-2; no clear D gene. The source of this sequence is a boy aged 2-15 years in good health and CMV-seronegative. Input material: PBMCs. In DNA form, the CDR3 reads TGTGCCAGCTCACCGATAGAACAGTTCTATGGCTACACCTTC. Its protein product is CASSPIEQFYGYTF.